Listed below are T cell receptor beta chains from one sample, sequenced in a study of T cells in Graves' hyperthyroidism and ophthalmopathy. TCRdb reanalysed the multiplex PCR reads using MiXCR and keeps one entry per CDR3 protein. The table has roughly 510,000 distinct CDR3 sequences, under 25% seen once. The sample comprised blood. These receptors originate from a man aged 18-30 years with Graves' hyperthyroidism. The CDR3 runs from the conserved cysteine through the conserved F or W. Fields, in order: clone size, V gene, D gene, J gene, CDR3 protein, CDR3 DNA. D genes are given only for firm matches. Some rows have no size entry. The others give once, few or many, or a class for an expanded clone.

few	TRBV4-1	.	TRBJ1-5	CASSHGQSNQPQHF	TGCGCCAGCAGCCATGGACAGAGCAATCAGCCCCAGCATTTT
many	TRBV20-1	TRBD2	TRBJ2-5	CSARLAGAKIQETQYF	TGCAGTGCCAGACTAGCGGGGGCCAAAATCCAAGAGACCCAGTACTTC
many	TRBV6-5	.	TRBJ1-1	CASTTSYLNTEAFF	TGTGCCAGCACAACTTCATACCTGAACACTGAAGCTTTCTTT
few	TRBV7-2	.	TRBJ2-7	CASSLGVVAEQYF	TGTGCCAGCAGCTTAGGTGTCGTGGCCGAGCAGTACTTC
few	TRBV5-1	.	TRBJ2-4	CASSRTATKNIQYF	TGCGCCAGCAGCCGGACCGCGACCAAAAACATTCAGTACTTC
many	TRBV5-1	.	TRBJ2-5	CASSLGKQETQYF	TGCGCCAGCAGCTTGGGAAAACAAGAGACCCAGTACTTC
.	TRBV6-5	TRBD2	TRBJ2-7	CASSCETSGSERYF	TGTGCCAGCAGTTGCGAGACTAGCGGGAGTGAGCGGTACTTC
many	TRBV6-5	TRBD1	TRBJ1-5	CASSYSVLRDRGWPQHF	TGTGCCAGCAGTTACTCGGTCCTCCGGGACAGGGGTTGGCCCCAGCATTTT
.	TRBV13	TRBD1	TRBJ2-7	CASSGGTGASSYEQYF	TGTGCCAGCAGCGGGGGGACAGGTGCGAGCTCCTACGAGCAGTACTTC
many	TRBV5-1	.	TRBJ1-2	CASSREVGGYTF	TGCGCCAGCAGCCGGGAAGTGGGTGGCTACACCTTC
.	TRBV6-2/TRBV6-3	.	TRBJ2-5	CASSYSSRGETQYF	TGTGCCAGCAGTTACTCGAGTAGGGGAGAGACCCAGTACTTC
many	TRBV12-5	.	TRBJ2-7	CASGSGHPTYEQYF	TGTGCTAGTGGCTCGGGACACCCCACCTACGAGCAGTACTTC
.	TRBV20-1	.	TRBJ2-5	CSASGPQETQYF	TGCAGTGCTAGCGGTCCACAAGAGACCCAGTACTTC
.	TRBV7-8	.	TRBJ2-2	CASSRDRLNTGELFF	TGTGCCAGCAGCCGTGACAGGTTGAACACCGGGGAGCTGTTTTTT
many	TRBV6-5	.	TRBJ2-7	CASSYSQGLYEQYF	TGTGCCAGCAGTTACTCCCAGGGGTTGTACGAGCAGTACTTC
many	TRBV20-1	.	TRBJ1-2	CSARDQEGDYGYTF	TGCAGTGCTAGAGATCAAGAGGGAGACTATGGCTACACCTTC
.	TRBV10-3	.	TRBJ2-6	CAISELTTPYSGANVLTF	TGTGCCATCAGTGAGTTAACCACTCCTTACTCTGGGGCCAACGTCCTGACTTTC
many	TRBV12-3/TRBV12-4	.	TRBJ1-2	CASSLRTPTLGGYTF	TGTGCCAGCAGTTTACGAACCCCCACCTTGGGTGGCTACACCTTC
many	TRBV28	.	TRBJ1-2	CASTLGGYYGYTF	TGTGCCAGCACCCTAGGGGGTTACTATGGCTACACCTTC
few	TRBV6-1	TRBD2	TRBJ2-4	CASSLTSGAALAKNIQYF	TGTGCCAGCAGCCTAACTAGCGGGGCCGCTCTAGCCAAAAACATTCAGTACTTC
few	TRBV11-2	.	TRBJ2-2	CASSSPRDTKNTGELFF	TGTGCCAGCAGTTCCCCCCGGGACACCAAGAACACCGGGGAGCTGTTTTTT
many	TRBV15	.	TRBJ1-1	CATSPDSDTEAFF	TGTGCCACCAGCCCTGACAGTGATACTGAAGCTTTCTTT
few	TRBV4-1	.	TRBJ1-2	CASSQPLRDMGNYGYTF	TGCGCCAGCAGCCAACCCCTTCGGGACATGGGGAACTATGGCTACACCTTC
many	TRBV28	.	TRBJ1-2	CASSSHARGLDYGYTF	TGTGCCAGCAGTTCCCATGCACGCGGCCTTGACTATGGCTACACCTTC
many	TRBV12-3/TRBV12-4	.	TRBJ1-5	CASSTGHQPQHF	TGTGCCAGCAGTACGGGGCATCAGCCCCAGCATTTT
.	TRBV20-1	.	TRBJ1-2	CSARETGFDYGYTF	TGCAGTGCTAGGGAAACAGGGTTTGACTATGGCTACACCTTC
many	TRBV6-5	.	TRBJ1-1	CASSSNLVRSSEAFF	TGTGCCAGCAGTTCCAATTTGGTTCGGTCTTCTGAAGCTTTCTTT
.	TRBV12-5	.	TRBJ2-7	CASGLARIGAKDEQYF	TGTGCTAGTGGTTTGGCACGGATAGGGGCAAAAGACGAGCAGTACTTC
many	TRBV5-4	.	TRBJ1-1	CASTVQGLSNTEAFF	TGTGCCAGCACCGTGCAGGGGCTATCGAACACTGAAGCTTTCTTT
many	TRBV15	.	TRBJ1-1	CATSRAQTPNTEAFF	TGTGCCACCAGCAGGGCCCAGACACCCAACACTGAAGCTTTCTTT
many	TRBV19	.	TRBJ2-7	CASSQGAGNEQYF	TGTGCCAGTAGTCAAGGGGCGGGAAACGAGCAGTACTTC
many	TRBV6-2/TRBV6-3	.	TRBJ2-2	CASSLGHSTGELFF	TGTGCCAGCAGTCTGGGACACTCCACCGGGGAGCTGTTTTTT
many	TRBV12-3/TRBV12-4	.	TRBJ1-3	CASSSGRGSGNTIYF	TGTGCCAGCAGTTCCGGCAGGGGCTCTGGAAACACCATATATTTT
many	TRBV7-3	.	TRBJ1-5	CASSSGPEQPQHF	TGTGCCAGCAGCTCGGGGCCGGAACAGCCCCAGCATTTT
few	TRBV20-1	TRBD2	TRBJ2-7	CSASATSGSASSYEQYF	TGCAGTGCTAGTGCGACTAGCGGGAGCGCGAGCTCCTACGAGCAGTACTTC
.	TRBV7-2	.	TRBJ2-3	CASSFGPPGQSTDADTQYF	TGTGCCAGCAGCTTCGGGCCGCCGGGACAATCAACGGACGCAGATACGCAGTATTTT
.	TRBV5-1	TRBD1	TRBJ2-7	CASSFAGGDLYEQYF	TGCGCCAGCAGCTTCGCAGGGGGCGATCTCTACGAGCAGTACTTC
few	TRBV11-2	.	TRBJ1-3	CASSRITGTVGNTIYF	TGTGCCAGCAGCCGAATAACCGGGACGGTTGGAAACACCATATATTTT
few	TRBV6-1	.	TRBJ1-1	CASTRSGANTEAFF	TGTGCCAGCACCCGATCGGGGGCGAACACTGAAGCTTTCTTT
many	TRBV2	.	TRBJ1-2	CASSESKSRGYTF	TGTGCCAGCAGTGAATCAAAAAGTCGGGGCTACACCTTC
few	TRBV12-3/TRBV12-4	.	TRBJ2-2	CASSPPLQATWNTGELFF	TGTGCCAGCTCACCACCCCTACAAGCGACTTGGAACACCGGGGAGCTGTTTTTT
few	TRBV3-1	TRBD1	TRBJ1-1	CASSQTGTGTEAFF	TGTGCCAGCAGCCAAACCGGGACAGGCACTGAAGCTTTCTTT
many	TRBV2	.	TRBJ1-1	CASGSRASRWDTEAFF	TGTGCCAGCGGTAGCAGGGCTAGTCGGTGGGACACTGAAGCTTTCTTT
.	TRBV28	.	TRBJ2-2	CASSLTLGHNTGELFF	TGTGCCAGCAGTCTCACGCTAGGACACAACACCGGGGAGCTGTTTTTT
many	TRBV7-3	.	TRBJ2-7	CASSLPRNPEQYF	TGTGCCAGCAGCTTACCGAGAAATCCCGAGCAGTACTTC
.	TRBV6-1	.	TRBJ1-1	CASSRGYDTEAFF	TGTGCCAGCAGCCGAGGGTATGACACTGAAGCTTTCTTT
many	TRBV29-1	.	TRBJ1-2	CSVVKALTNYGYTF	TGCAGCGTTGTAAAGGCCCTAACTAACTATGGCTACACCTTC